Sequencing of this T cell receptor beta chain was carried out in a study of blood T cell repertoires in COVID-19. For the study at large: The study drew acute and convalescent COVID-19 samples from the United States, Italy and Spain.

CDR3 length: 17 amino acids. In germline, CDR1 is LGHDT, CDR2 YNNKEL (reference sequence). The germline V and J ends were trimmed by 0 bases and 0 bases, with 14 bases remaining between them. Only in-frame clones appear in the TCRdb table, and some are missing; sequencing was by immunoSEQ multiplex PCR. Of about 67,000 clones listed, over 80% are singletons. The clonotype originates from a man between 50 and 59 years old with active COVID-19. The rearrangement uses TRBV3-1 (or the pseudogene TRBV3-2) and TRBJ1-2; D not resolved. The specimen was peripheral blood. CDR3 protein: CASSQDLWLPSNYGYTF. The CDR3, as DNA: TGTGCCAGCAGCCAAGACCTTTGGCTCCCCTCTAACTATGGCTACACCTTC.